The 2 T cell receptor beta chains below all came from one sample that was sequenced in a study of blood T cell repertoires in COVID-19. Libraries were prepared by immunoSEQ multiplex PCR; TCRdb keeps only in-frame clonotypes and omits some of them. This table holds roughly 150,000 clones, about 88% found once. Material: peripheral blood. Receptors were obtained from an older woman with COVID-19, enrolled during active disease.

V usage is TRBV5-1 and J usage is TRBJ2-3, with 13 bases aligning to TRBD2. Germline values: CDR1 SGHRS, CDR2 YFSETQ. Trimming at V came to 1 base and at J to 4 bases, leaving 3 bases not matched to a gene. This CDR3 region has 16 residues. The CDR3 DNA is TGCGCCAGCAGCTTGAGCACTAGCGGGGGGGCAGATACGCAGTATTTT. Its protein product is CASSLSTSGGADTQYF.

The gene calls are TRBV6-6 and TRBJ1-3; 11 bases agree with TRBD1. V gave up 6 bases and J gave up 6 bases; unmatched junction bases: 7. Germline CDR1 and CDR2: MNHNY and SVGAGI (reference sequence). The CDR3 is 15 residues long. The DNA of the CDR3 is TGTGCCAGCAGACTCGGGACAGGGGGTAAAAACACCATATATTTT. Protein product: CASRLGTGGKNTIYF.